The clone carrying this T cell receptor beta chain has a handful of counts. What it recognizes is unknown. The sample originates from a study of T cell repertoires in cytomegalovirus infection. Findings and limits, study-wide: Cumulative public TCR beta family frequency identified CMV carriers with the relevant HLA.

Looked up from germline, CDR1 is MNHNS and CDR2 is SASEGT. CDR3 size: 10 residues. V lost 7 bases to trimming and J lost 7 bases, with 7 bases between them. TCRdb reanalysed the reads using MiXCR and keeps one entry per CDR3 protein. This sample has about 770,000 distinct CDR3 sequences; 25% to 35% occur once, and the top ten carry around 13%. The TCR originated in a human donor in good health (CMV status not recorded). Some clones in this sample may be carry-over from other donors' samples. The starting material was cultured CD8+ T cells from PBMCs, obtained from culture after CMV antigen stimulation. The chain has TRBV6-1 and TRBJ1-1; D is unresolved. CDR3 residues: CASKAGEAFF. For the CDR3, the DNA is TGTGCCAGCAAAGCCGGTGAAGCTTTCTTT.